The rows below give T cell receptor beta chains drawn from one sample of a study of beta chain features in type 1 diabetes. Measured with immunoSEQ multiplex PCR; TCRdb has only the in-frame clones, and not every one. The sample carries tens of thousands of clones, roughly three quarters recorded once. The specimen was Tregs from blood. These receptors all come from a woman aged 40-49 years in good health. Both conserved end residues are part of each CDR3. Fields, in order: V gene, clone size, J gene, D gene, CDR3 DNA, CDR3 protein. D genes are given only for firm matches. Expanded clones are given a class, and other clones once, few, many or no size at all.

v_gene: TRBV18; abundance: medium-sized; j_gene: TRBJ2-3; d_gene: .; CDR3nt: TGTGCCAGCTCACCGGACAACAGGGTCACAGATACGCAGTATTTT; CDR3aa: CASSPDNRVTDTQYF
v_gene: TRBV7-2; abundance: .; j_gene: TRBJ1-4; d_gene: .; CDR3nt: TGTGCCAGCAGCTTAGGGGCCTGGGACTCCAGGACAACTAATGAAAAACTGTTTTTT; CDR3aa: CASSLGAWDSRTTNEKLFF
v_gene: TRBV10-3; abundance: few; j_gene: TRBJ1-5; d_gene: .; CDR3nt: TGTGCCATCAGTGACAGGGGAGGGGATAGCAATCAGCCCCAGCATTTT; CDR3aa: CAISDRGGDSNQPQHF
v_gene: TRBV5-1; abundance: .; j_gene: TRBJ2-1; d_gene: TRBD2; CDR3nt: TGCGCCAGCAGCTTGCGGCTAGCGGGGGGCCTCTCCTACAATGAGCAGTTCTTC; CDR3aa: CASSLRLAGGLSYNEQFF
v_gene: TRBV29-1; abundance: .; j_gene: TRBJ1-2; d_gene: .; CDR3nt: TGCAGCGTTGGGCGGGGGGCGCTTGGCTACACCTTC; CDR3aa: CSVGRGALGYTF
v_gene: TRBV18; abundance: few; j_gene: TRBJ1-5; d_gene: .; CDR3nt: TGTGCCAGCTCGGCGGCAGTTAACAATCAGCCCCAGCATTTT; CDR3aa: CASSAAVNNQPQHF
v_gene: TRBV29-1; abundance: .; j_gene: TRBJ1-5; d_gene: TRBD1; CDR3nt: TGCAGCGTTCAACAGGGGTTTGGGAACAATCAGCCCCAGCATTTT; CDR3aa: CSVQQGFGNNQPQHF
v_gene: TRBV7-9; abundance: .; j_gene: TRBJ2-3; d_gene: TRBD2; CDR3nt: TGTGCCAGCAGCTTAGGTAGCGGGGGGACAGATACGCAGTATTTT; CDR3aa: CASSLGSGGTDTQYF
v_gene: TRBV4-1; abundance: .; j_gene: TRBJ1-1; d_gene: .; CDR3nt: TGCGCCAGCAGCCAAGACCTAGTAGGAGGACGTGAAGCTTTCTTT; CDR3aa: CASSQDLVGGREAFF
v_gene: TRBV6-1; abundance: .; j_gene: TRBJ2-3; d_gene: .; CDR3nt: TGTGCCAGCAGTGCCAGGGTCACAGATACGCAGTATTTT; CDR3aa: CASSARVTDTQYF
v_gene: TRBV7-9; abundance: few; j_gene: TRBJ1-1; d_gene: TRBD1; CDR3nt: TGTGCCAGCAGCCTTCAGGGGGTAGGCACTGAAGCTTTCTTT; CDR3aa: CASSLQGVGTEAFF
v_gene: TRBV5-1; abundance: .; j_gene: TRBJ1-1; d_gene: TRBD1; CDR3nt: TGCGCCAGCATTGGGACAGGGGGCGCGGGGACTGAAGCTTTCTTT; CDR3aa: CASIGTGGAGTEAFF
v_gene: TRBV10-2; abundance: .; j_gene: TRBJ2-5; d_gene: TRBD2; CDR3nt: TGCGCCACCCGACTAGCGGGGGTAGAGACCCAGTACTTC; CDR3aa: CATRLAGVETQYF
v_gene: TRBV5-1; abundance: .; j_gene: TRBJ2-7; d_gene: .; CDR3nt: TGCGCCAGCAGCGCCTTAGTCTCCTACGAGCAGTACTTC; CDR3aa: CASSALVSYEQYF
v_gene: TRBV5-4; abundance: medium-sized; j_gene: TRBJ2-6; d_gene: .; CDR3nt: TGTGCCAGCAGCTTGGGAGTTCCTGGGGCCAACGTCCTGACTTTC; CDR3aa: CASSLGVPGANVLTF
v_gene: TRBV5-4; abundance: .; j_gene: TRBJ1-2; d_gene: .; CDR3nt: TGTGCCAGCACCACCAGTTTGGACTATGGCTACACCTTC; CDR3aa: CASTTSLDYGYTF
v_gene: TRBV7-9; abundance: .; j_gene: TRBJ1-1; d_gene: .; CDR3nt: TGTGCCAGCAGACCTCAGGGGAGCACTGAAGCTTTCTTT; CDR3aa: CASRPQGSTEAFF
v_gene: TRBV23-1; abundance: .; j_gene: TRBJ2-1; d_gene: .; CDR3nt: TGCGCCAGCTCCCCAGGTCCCCAAAGGAAGCAGTTCTTC; CDR3aa: CASSPGPQRKQFF
v_gene: TRBV9; abundance: .; j_gene: TRBJ2-3; d_gene: .; CDR3nt: TGTGCCAGCAGCGTCCGACTAATAATGGATACGCAGTATTTT; CDR3aa: CASSVRLIMDTQYF
v_gene: TRBV5-1; abundance: .; j_gene: TRBJ1-5; d_gene: .; CDR3nt: TGCGCCAGCAGCTTGATAGCAGGGAGGGAGCCCCAGCATTTT; CDR3aa: CASSLIAGREPQHF
v_gene: TRBV6-5; abundance: .; j_gene: TRBJ1-3; d_gene: .; CDR3nt: TGTGCCAGCAGTTACCTGGGCTTCCACTCTGGAAACACCATATATTTT; CDR3aa: CASSYLGFHSGNTIYF
v_gene: TRBV6-5; abundance: few; j_gene: TRBJ2-5; d_gene: .; CDR3nt: TGTGCCAGCAGTTACAGGGGCAGTCAAGAGACCCAGTACTTC; CDR3aa: CASSYRGSQETQYF
v_gene: TRBV29-1; abundance: .; j_gene: TRBJ1-1; d_gene: TRBD1; CDR3nt: TGCAGCGGGAGGACAGGGATGAAGGCTGAAGCTTTCTTT; CDR3aa: CSGRTGMKAEAFF
v_gene: TRBV5-1; abundance: .; j_gene: TRBJ1-3; d_gene: .; CDR3nt: TGCGCCAGCAGCCCCCCGATGGCAGGGTCTGGAAACACCATATATTTT; CDR3aa: CASSPPMAGSGNTIYF
v_gene: TRBV7-6; abundance: .; j_gene: TRBJ1-1; d_gene: TRBD1; CDR3nt: TGTGCCAGCAGCCTGCAACCGGGACAGGGGATTGGAAGGGCTTTCTTT; CDR3aa: CASSLQPGQGIGRAFF
v_gene: TRBV18; abundance: .; j_gene: TRBJ2-5; d_gene: TRBD2; CDR3nt: TGTGCCAGCTCATACGGACTAGCTGGGGAGACCCAGTACTTC; CDR3aa: CASSYGLAGETQYF
v_gene: TRBV6-1; abundance: .; j_gene: TRBJ2-7; d_gene: .; CDR3nt: TGTGCCAGCAGAGGGGACATCGGCTATTACGAGCAGTACTTC; CDR3aa: CASRGDIGYYEQYF
v_gene: TRBV7-2; abundance: .; j_gene: TRBJ2-4; d_gene: .; CDR3nt: TGTGCCAGCAGCTTGCTGACGGCGGCGGGAAACATTCAGTACTTC; CDR3aa: CASSLLTAAGNIQYF
v_gene: TRBV6-6; abundance: .; j_gene: TRBJ1-1; d_gene: TRBD1; CDR3nt: TGTGCCAGCAGTTTCCCTCAGGGGGGAGCTGAAGCTTTCTTC; CDR3aa: CASSFPQGGAEAFF
v_gene: TRBV7-2; abundance: .; j_gene: TRBJ2-7; d_gene: TRBD2; CDR3nt: TGTGCCAGCAGCTTGACTAGCGGAGGGGGCTACGAGCAGTACTTC; CDR3aa: CASSLTSGGGYEQYF
v_gene: TRBV28; abundance: .; j_gene: TRBJ1-2; d_gene: .; CDR3nt: TGTGCCAGTCAAAACAGGGTCTATGGCTACACCTTC; CDR3aa: CASQNRVYGYTF
v_gene: TRBV19; abundance: once; j_gene: TRBJ2-1; d_gene: TRBD1; CDR3nt: TGTGCCAGTAGTGATGGACAGGGTGACAATGAGCAGTTCTTC; CDR3aa: CASSDGQGDNEQFF
v_gene: TRBV5-1; abundance: .; j_gene: TRBJ2-1; d_gene: TRBD2; CDR3nt: TGCGCCAGCAGCTTGCGGGGGGACTGGAATGAGCAGTTCTTC; CDR3aa: CASSLRGDWNEQFF
v_gene: TRBV7-9; abundance: .; j_gene: TRBJ2-3; d_gene: TRBD1; CDR3nt: TGTGCCAGCAGCTTACTTGGACAGGGGATCACAGATACGCAGTATTTT; CDR3aa: CASSLLGQGITDTQYF
v_gene: TRBV7-9; abundance: .; j_gene: TRBJ1-2; d_gene: .; CDR3nt: TGTGCCAGCAGCACCGAGGCCGTCTATGGCTACACCTTC; CDR3aa: CASSTEAVYGYTF
v_gene: TRBV6-1; abundance: once; j_gene: TRBJ1-6; d_gene: TRBD1; CDR3nt: TGTGCCAGCAGCGATAGGCAGGGGGCACGGTCACCCCTCCACTTT; CDR3aa: CASSDRQGARSPLHF
v_gene: TRBV5-4; abundance: few; j_gene: TRBJ2-7; d_gene: TRBD1; CDR3nt: TGTGCCAGCAAATCAGGGGGTGGGTACGAGCAGTACTTC; CDR3aa: CASKSGGGYEQYF
v_gene: TRBV29-1; abundance: .; j_gene: TRBJ2-7; d_gene: .; CDR3nt: TGCAGCGCCACGGGGTTCTCCTACGAGCAGTACTTC; CDR3aa: CSATGFSYEQYF
v_gene: TRBV5-8; abundance: .; j_gene: TRBJ1-6; d_gene: .; CDR3nt: TGTGCCAGCAGCTTAGGAACCGTAAACGGGGGTTCACCCCTCCACTTT; CDR3aa: CASSLGTVNGGSPLHF
v_gene: TRBV29-1; abundance: .; j_gene: TRBJ2-7; d_gene: TRBD1; CDR3nt: TGCAGCGTCGGACGACAGGGTCTCTACGAGCAGTACTTC; CDR3aa: CSVGRQGLYEQYF
v_gene: TRBV5-1; abundance: .; j_gene: TRBJ1-1; d_gene: .; CDR3nt: TGCGCCAGCAGCTTGGCGGGGAACACTGAAGCTTTCTTT; CDR3aa: CASSLAGNTEAFF
v_gene: TRBV15; abundance: few; j_gene: TRBJ2-2; d_gene: .; CDR3nt: TGTGCCACCAGCAGAGATCGGTTGATTCTCGGGGAGCTGTTTTTT; CDR3aa: CATSRDRLILGELFF
v_gene: TRBV7-2; abundance: .; j_gene: TRBJ1-3; d_gene: .; CDR3nt: TGTGCCAGCAGCCGGGGGGATCCTGGAAACACCATATATTTT; CDR3aa: CASSRGDPGNTIYF
v_gene: TRBV18; abundance: .; j_gene: TRBJ1-1; d_gene: .; CDR3nt: TGTGCCAGCTCACCAGGAGTCGACACTGAAGCTTTCTTT; CDR3aa: CASSPGVDTEAFF
v_gene: TRBV29-1; abundance: .; j_gene: TRBJ2-7; d_gene: .; CDR3nt: TGCAGCGTTGGAGGGCAGAACGCGTTTGGGGAGCAGTACTTC; CDR3aa: CSVGGQNAFGEQYF
v_gene: TRBV6-5; abundance: .; j_gene: TRBJ1-5; d_gene: .; CDR3nt: TGTGCCAGCAGTTACTCTCCAGTTAGCAATCAGCCCCAGCATTTT; CDR3aa: CASSYSPVSNQPQHF
v_gene: TRBV11-2; abundance: .; j_gene: TRBJ2-4; d_gene: TRBD2; CDR3nt: TGTGCCAGCAGCTTCGAACCAGCGGGGGGAAGAAACATTCAGTACTTC; CDR3aa: CASSFEPAGGRNIQYF
v_gene: TRBV11-2; abundance: .; j_gene: TRBJ2-1; d_gene: TRBD2; CDR3nt: TGTGCCAGCAGCTTTCTGGGACTAGAATTCGTCAATGAGCAGTTCTTC; CDR3aa: CASSFLGLEFVNEQFF